This TCR beta chain was sequenced in a study of preoperative IRX-2 immunotherapy in early breast cancer. In its sample, this clone was seen once. Treatment reported: preoperative locoregional IRX-2 cytokine immunotherapy. Method: immunoSEQ multiplex PCR; TCRdb's copy keeps in-frame clones and lacks some. Here the sample spans about 25,000 clones, roughly 95% being singletons. The CDR3 spans 14 residues. V dropped 5 bases and J dropped 0 bases, with 8 bases sitting between them. Germline assignment: CDR1 SNHLY and CDR2 FYNNEI. The starting material was tumor tissue, obtained after IRX-2 immunotherapy. The V gene is TRBV2, the J gene TRBJ2-1; D is ambiguous. The receptor comes from a human donor with breast cancer. CDR3 residues: CASSLRSSYNEQFF. In DNA, the CDR3 is TGTGCCAGCAGTTTGAGAAGCTCCTACAATGAGCAGTTCTTC.